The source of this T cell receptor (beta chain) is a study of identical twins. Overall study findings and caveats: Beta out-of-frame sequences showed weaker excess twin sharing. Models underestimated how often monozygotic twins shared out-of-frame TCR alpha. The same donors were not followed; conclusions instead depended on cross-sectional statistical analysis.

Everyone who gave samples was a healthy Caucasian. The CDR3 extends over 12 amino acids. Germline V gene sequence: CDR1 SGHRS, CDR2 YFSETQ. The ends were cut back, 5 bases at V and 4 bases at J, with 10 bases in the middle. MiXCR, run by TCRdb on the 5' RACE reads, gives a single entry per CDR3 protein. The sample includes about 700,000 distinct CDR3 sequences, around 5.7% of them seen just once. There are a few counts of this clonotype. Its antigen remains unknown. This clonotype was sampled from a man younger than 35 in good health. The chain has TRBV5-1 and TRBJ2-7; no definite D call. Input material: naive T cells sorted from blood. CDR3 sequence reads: CASRGNQYEQYF. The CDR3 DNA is TGCGCCAGCAGGGGTAACCAGTACGAGCAGTACTTC.